This T cell receptor (beta chain) was sequenced in a study of T cells after somatic rescue of genetic block. Repertoires were generated with immunoSEQ multiplex PCR, while TCRdb's copy carries only in-frame clones and drops some. The sample has around 7,000 clones, about 86% seen once; the top ten hold approximately 24%. V gave up 0 bases and J gave up 4 bases, with 16 bases separating them. The CDR3 length is 17 residues. CDR1 and CDR2 from the germline V gene are LGHNA and YSLEER. V and J are TRBV4-3 and TRBJ2-1; D ambiguous. The sequenced sample consisted of peripheral blood mononuclear cells (PBMCs). The clonotype originates from a boy between 5 and 17 years old. CDR3 sequence reads: CASSQETALLNYNEQFF. CDR3 in DNA: TGCGCCAGCAGCCAAGAGACTGCCCTCCTAAATTACAATGAGCAGTTCTTC.